One T cell receptor (beta chain) is described in this entry. Its antigen is not identified. CDR3 size: 13 residues. The V and J ends lost 2 bases and 4 bases, in that order; junction bases with no gene match: 1. Germline values: CDR1 ENHRY, CDR2 SYGVKD. The data were obtained in a study of identical twins. Each CDR3 protein is one row after TCRdb ran MiXCR on the 5' RACE reads. Among about 530,000 distinct CDR3 sequences listed, 20% to 25% were seen once. General study results and limits: Sequences that were out-of-frame, alpha and twin-shared displayed an excess of low generation probability.

The same data also contributed to another study, on yellow fever vaccine responses in identical twins.

The chain joins TRBV10-3 to TRBJ1-2; TRBD1 matches at 7 bases. The sequencing input was CD4+ T cells sorted from blood. This sequence originates from a woman aged 18-29 years in good health. CDR3 nucleotide sequence: TGTGCCATCAGTGAGGGACAGGCCTATGGCTACACCTTC. It translates to CAISEGQAYGYTF.